Listed below are T cell receptor beta chains from one sample, sequenced in a study of blood T cell repertoires in COVID-19. Clones were read by immunoSEQ multiplex PCR, and TCRdb kept only the in-frame ones, dropping some. Here the sample spans 120,000 to 150,000 clones, 80% to 90% being singletons. The sample was peripheral blood. Receptors were obtained from a woman aged 55 to 70 with acute or convalescent COVID-19. Each CDR3 is given with its conserved first and last residue. Each record gives: CDR3 protein, CDR3 DNA, J gene, D gene, V gene, CDR3 length, clone size. The D gene is left open where the match is weak. Size is stated for part of the rows, as once, few or many counts, or as a class when the clone is expanded.

CDR3: CASRRTGGYEQYF
DNA: TGTGCCAGCAGAAGGACAGGGGGCTACGAGCAGTACTTC
J: TRBJ2-7
D: TRBD1
V: TRBV6-6
length: 13
size: .

CDR3: CASSLGQGGIYGYTF
DNA: TGTGCCAGCAGCCTCGGACAGGGAGGGATCTATGGCTACACCTTC
J: TRBJ1-2
D: TRBD1
V: TRBV7-2
length: 15
size: .

CDR3: CASSSVGPPDTGELFF
DNA: TGTGCCAGCAGCTCAGTGGGCCCTCCGGACACCGGGGAGCTGTTTTTT
J: TRBJ2-2
D: .
V: TRBV7-3
length: 16
size: .

CDR3: CASSPEGGNQPQHF
DNA: TGTGCCAGCAGCCCCGAGGGCGGCAATCAGCCCCAGCATTTT
J: TRBJ1-5
D: .
V: TRBV5-5
length: 14
size: .

CDR3: CASSQDQAGYTF
DNA: TGTGCCAGCAGCCAGGATCAGGCTGGCTACACCTTC
J: TRBJ1-2
D: .
V: TRBV4-2
length: 12
size: few

CDR3: CASSTGVETQYF
DNA: TGTGCCAGCAGTACCGGGGTTGAGACCCAGTACTTC
J: TRBJ2-5
D: .
V: TRBV2
length: 12
size: .

CDR3: CASSTSMNTEAFF
DNA: TGTGCCAGCAGTACTTCAATGAACACTGAAGCTTTCTTT
J: TRBJ1-1
D: .
V: TRBV6-4
length: 13
size: .

CDR3: CASSWGLALSTGELFF
DNA: TGTGCCAGCAGCTGGGGACTAGCCTTGAGCACCGGGGAGCTGTTTTTT
J: TRBJ2-2
D: TRBD2
V: TRBV11-2
length: 16
size: .

CDR3: CATSDSRYGYTF
DNA: TGTGCCACCAGTGATTCGCGATATGGCTACACCTTC
J: TRBJ1-2
D: .
V: TRBV24-1
length: 12
size: .

CDR3: CATGQRGYLDTQYF
DNA: TGTGCCACCGGCCAGCGGGGATATTTAGATACGCAGTATTTT
J: TRBJ2-3
D: TRBD2
V: TRBV24-1
length: 14
size: .

CDR3: CASSRLAGTYNEQFF
DNA: TGTGCCAGCAGTCGACTAGCGGGGACGTACAATGAGCAGTTCTTC
J: TRBJ2-1
D: TRBD2
V: TRBV6-4
length: 15
size: once

CDR3: CASSTTGTTSFSGANVLTF
DNA: TGTGCCAGCAGCACCACCGGGACTACCTCTTTCTCTGGGGCCAACGTCCTGACTTTC
J: TRBJ2-6
D: TRBD2
V: TRBV7-9
length: 19
size: many

CDR3: CASTETSGVGNEQFF
DNA: TGTGCCAGCACGGAGACTAGCGGGGTCGGGAATGAGCAGTTCTTC
J: TRBJ2-1
D: TRBD2
V: TRBV2
length: 15
size: .

CDR3: CASSSQGAVTGELFF
DNA: TGTGCCAGCAGCTCACAGGGGGCCGTGACCGGGGAGCTGTTTTTT
J: TRBJ2-2
D: TRBD1
V: TRBV7-3
length: 15
size: .

CDR3: CASSSGQGHTEAFF
DNA: TGTGCCAGCAGTTCCGGACAGGGTCACACTGAAGCTTTCTTT
J: TRBJ1-1
D: TRBD1
V: TRBV6-6
length: 14
size: .

CDR3: CASSYRTYEVNEQFF
DNA: TGTGCCAGCAGCTACAGGACCTATGAGGTCAATGAGCAGTTCTTC
J: TRBJ2-1
D: .
V: TRBV2
length: 15
size: once